Sequencing of this TCR beta chain was carried out in a study of blood T cell repertoires in COVID-19. At the level of the study: Material from acute and convalescent COVID-19 was sourced from the United States, Italy and Spain. From T cells, B-cell-depleted T cells, or PBMCs came the material, which was cDNA or gDNA.

Per germline, CDR1 LNHDA and CDR2 SQIVND (reference sequence). CDR3 length: 14 amino acids. Trimming at V came to 5 bases and at J to 4 bases, leaving 4 bases not matched to a gene. Methods used by the authors: Estimated nucleated cell counts came from reference gene primer amplification. Data came from immunoSEQ multiplex PCR; TCRdb stores just in-frame clones and leaves some out. The V and J calls and the clone size are those of that table, but D and trimming were determined from the DNA. The sample consists of approximately 45,000 clones, 80% to 90% of them appearing once. This clone was seen just once.

Input material: peripheral blood. This chain links TRBV19 with TRBJ1-5; the match to TRBD1 covers 8 bases. The sequence was collected from a woman in her forties with acute or convalescent COVID-19. For the CDR3, the DNA is TGTGCCAGTAGTCCTACAGGGGGTAATCAGCCCCAGCATTTT. This translates into CASSPTGGNQPQHF. Full variable domain (outside the CDR3, taken from reference TRBV19 and TRBJ1-5): DGGITQSPKYLFRKEGQNVTLSCEQNLNHDAMYWYRQDPGQGLRLIYYSQIVNDFQKGDIAEGYSVSREKKESFPLTVTSAQKNPTAFYLCASSPTGGNQPQHFGDGTRLSIL.